Reported below is one TCR beta chain. Its antigen is not identified. The PCR had 60 Vbeta and 13 Jbeta primers. How the authors handled the data: There were about 80 million unique TCR beta chains by a later count, and about 12 million of them were shared. The method was immunoSEQ multiplex PCR; TCRdb's version includes in-frame clones alone and lacks a portion of them. V and J calls and clone size are as listed in that table; D and trimming were resolved from the DNA. There are some 190,000 clones in the sample; roughly 75% occur only once, and under 2% lies in the top ten. V lost 5 bases, J lost 4 bases, and 18 bases lay in between. Per germline, CDR1 MNHNY and CDR2 SVGAGI (reference sequence). The CDR3 runs 15 residues. This sample was taken from a study of cytomegalovirus exposure and HLA in healthy donors. Study conclusions and caveats: Analysis performed later showed TCR beta chains linked to HLA being more clonally expanded than equally common others.

The sequenced sample was PBMCs. This TCR derives from a woman in her thirties in good health and CMV-seronegative. The genes are TRBV6-6 and TRBJ2-7; D may be TRBD2 (6 bases). This CDR3 reads CASSTPGVNSYEQYF. The DNA of the CDR3 is TGTGCCAGCAGTACCCCGGGGGTAAATTCATACGAGCAGTACTTC.